This passage covers 26 T cell receptor beta chains from one sample sequenced in a study of long-term antiretroviral therapy in people with HIV. The authors ran the immunoSEQ assay, v3.0, at survey level. The table came from immunoSEQ multiplex PCR; TCRdb's copy has only in-frame clones and leaves some out. The repertoire holds approximately 20,000 clones, around four fifths seen once, with 10% to 15% in the top ten. The sample in question was unsorted PBMCs, obtained 1.6 years after starting antiretroviral therapy. The source of these receptors is a man in his forties or fifties with HIV.

V usage is TRBV25-1 and J usage is TRBJ2-1, with D possibly being TRBD2 (5 bases). The CDR3 length is 15 residues. The V end was cut by 0 bases, the J end by 5 bases, with 11 bases between. The germline CDR1 and CDR2 sequences are MGHDK and SYGVNS. The CDR3 region has the DNA TGTGCCAGCAGTGAATATTCTAGCAGTAACAATGAGCAGTTCTTC. It translates to CASSEYSSSNNEQFF.

The J gene is TRBJ2-5, the V gene TRBV6-6, with 7 nucleotides matching TRBD2. Germline lookup yields CDR1 MNHNY and CDR2 SVGAGI (reference sequence). V was clipped by 2 bases and J by 5 bases; unmatched bases: 5. The CDR3 spans 14 residues. CDR3 region: CASSYVGGGETQYF. The CDR3 DNA is TGTGCCAGCAGTTACGTTGGGGGAGGGGAGACCCAGTACTTC.

The V and J genes are TRBV6-5 and TRBJ1-1; D might be TRBD1 (6 bases). Germline V gene data show CDR1 as MNHEY and CDR2 as SVGAGI. Trimming left V 2 bases short and J 2 bases short, with 9 bases between. This CDR3 contains 14 residues. CDR3 region: CASSYGDTNTEAFF. The CDR3 DNA reads as TGTGCCAGCAGTTACGGGGACACAAACACTGAAGCTTTCTTT.

The chain combines TRBV7-6 with TRBJ1-6, with D perhaps TRBD1 (6 bases). V shed 10 bases and J shed 9 bases, with 16 bases lying between them. This CDR3 region has 13 residues. In germline, CDR1 is SGHVS, CDR2 FNYEAQ. The CDR3 DNA follows: TGTGCCACAAGGCCTGACAGGCTTTCACCCCTCCACTTT. Protein sequence: CATRPDRLSPLHF.

V gene TRBV10-3 combines with J gene TRBJ1-2, with D hard to call. This CDR3 spans 17 amino acids. Germline V gene data show CDR1 as ENHRY and CDR2 as SYGVKD. The ends were cut back, 6 bases at V and 1 base at J, with 21 bases in the middle. CDR3 sequence reads: CAIRPNMSLNINYGYTF. In nucleotides, the CDR3 is TGTGCCATCAGACCTAATATGTCCCTCAATATTAACTATGGCTACACCTTC.

This clone has just a few counts. CDR3 coding DNA: TGTGCCACATCGGGAGGGGCAACCTACGAGCAGTACTTC. It yields the protein CATSGGATYEQYF. The V and J genes are TRBV19 and TRBJ2-7; 8 bases fit TRBD2. The CDR3 is 13 residues long. The germline V gene has CDR1 LNHDA and CDR2 SQIVND (reference sequence). J was trimmed by 2 bases and V by 10 bases; bases with no gene match: 7.

The chain's CDR3 is CASGLGLLVGGDEQFF. The DNA of the CDR3 is TGTGCTAGTGGTTTGGGGCTCCTGGTAGGTGGGGATGAGCAGTTCTTC. The chain has TRBV12-5 and TRBJ2-1, with unresolved D. CDR1 and CDR2 from the germline V gene are LGHNT and FRNRAP. This CDR3 is 16 amino acids long. V lost 1 base to trimming and J lost 8 bases, with 18 bases between them.

The CDR3 DNA reads TGTGCCAGCAGCCAAGATAGAAGCACTGAAGCTTTCTTT. It is translated as CASSQDRSTEAFF. The gene calls are TRBV4-2 and TRBJ1-1; the D is unclear. In germline, CDR1 is LGHNA, CDR2 YNFKEQ. The CDR3 covers 13 residues. V was clipped by 0 bases and J by 4 bases, with 6 bases between them.

The J gene is TRBJ1-2, the V gene TRBV11-2; D is uncertain. The germline V gene encodes CDR1 SGHAT and CDR2 FQNNGV. The CDR3 is made up of 17 amino acids. V was shortened by 4 bases and J by 5 bases, with 23 bases between the two germline ends. The CDR3 DNA reads TGTGCCAGCAGCTCTAGTGCCTTAACGGGCGCTCGGTATGGCTACACCTTC. It is translated as CASSSSALTGARYGYTF. Full variable domain (remainder filled in from reference TRBV11-2 and TRBJ1-2): EAGVAQSPRYKIIEKRQSVAFWCNPISGHATLYWYQQILGQGPKLLIQFQNNGVVDDSQLPKDRFSAERLKGVDSTLKIQPAKLEDSAVYLCASSSSALTGARYGYTFGSGTRLTVV.

The chain combines TRBV9 with TRBJ1-4; weak D call: TRBD1 (6 bases). Germline-derived CDR1 and CDR2 are SGDLS and YYNGEE. The CDR3 consists of 15 residues. V lost 3 bases, J lost 7 bases, and 16 bases lay in between. CDR3 nucleotide sequence: TGTGCCAGCAGCGGAACCACAGGGTTTGGTGAAAAACTGTTTTTT. It translates to CASSGTTGFGEKLFF.

This sequence joins TRBV6-6 and TRBJ2-1; D possibly uses TRBD1 or TRBD2 (5 bases each). Germline V gene sequence: CDR1 MNHNY, CDR2 SVGAGI (reference sequence). Trimming took off 2 bases at V and 7 bases at J, with 9 bases between the two ends. The CDR3 has 13 residues. This CDR3 reads CASSYIWGNEQFF. DNA of the CDR3: TGTGCCAGCAGTTACATTTGGGGGAATGAGCAGTTCTTC.

This clone was counted a few times. J is TRBJ2-1 and V is TRBV7-3, with D possibly matching TRBD2 (6 bases). CDR1 is SGHTA, CDR2 FQGTGA, per germline. The germline V and J ends were trimmed by 6 bases and 0 bases, with 9 bases remaining between them. This CDR3 has 14 residues. Here the CDR3 reads CASRSGSSYNEQFF. The CDR3 DNA reads as TGTGCCAGCAGGTCCGGGAGCTCCTACAATGAGCAGTTCTTC. Variable domain in full (rest from reference TRBV7-3 and TRBJ2-1): GAGVSQTPSNKVTEKGKYVELRCDPISGHTALYWYRQSLGQGPEFLIYFQGTGAADDSGLPNDRFFAVRPEGSVSTLKIQRTERGDSAVYLCASRSGSSYNEQFFGPGTRLTVL.

A single count supports this clone. The chain's CDR3 is CAIGALDRGNTEAFF. DNA of the CDR3: TGTGCCATCGGAGCGCTGGACAGGGGGAACACTGAAGCTTTCTTT. V usage is TRBV10-3 and J usage is TRBJ1-1, with 9 positions matching TRBD1. The germline CDR1 and CDR2 sequences are ENHRY and SYGVKD. The CDR3 is 15 residues long. J was trimmed by 1 base and V by 8 bases; bases with no gene match: 8.

V and J are TRBV19 and TRBJ2-5, with D possibly TRBD2 on 6 matching bases. The CDR3 is 14 residues long. Germline-derived CDR1 and CDR2 are LNHDA and SQIVND (reference sequence). V lost 6 bases and J 2 bases, leaving 13 bases between the germline ends. The CDR3 sequence: CASSPGGVQETQYF. The CDR3 DNA is TGTGCCAGTAGCCCCGGAGGGGTTCAAGAGACCCAGTACTTC.

The V call is TRBV5-1, the J call TRBJ2-5; D is tentatively TRBD1 or TRBD2 (5 bases each). This CDR3 is built from 16 residues. Deletions cut 4 bases from V and 5 bases from J, with 21 bases between. In germline, CDR1 is SGHRS, CDR2 YFSETQ. The CDR3 region is CASSPKFLGEAETQYF. CDR3 in DNA: TGCGCCAGCAGCCCGAAGTTCCTGGGGGAAGCGGAGACCCAGTACTTC.

This chain uses TRBV13 with TRBJ1-3, with a tentative D call TRBD1 (6 bases). Trimming stripped 2 bases from V and 0 bases from J, with 17 bases between. Germline loops: CDR1 PRHDT, CDR2 FYEKMQ (reference sequence). The CDR3 sequence is 18 residues long. The CDR3 loop is CASSLRGQGFSSGNTIYF. In DNA form, the CDR3 reads TGTGCCAGCAGCTTACGTGGGCAGGGGTTTAGCTCTGGAAACACCATATATTTT.

The chain recombines TRBV18 with TRBJ1-6, with TRBD1 identical over 7 bases. The CDR3 is 18 amino acids. V trimming: 4 bases; J trimming: 10 bases; junction bases outside the gene matches: 19. Looked up from germline, CDR1 is KGHSH and CDR2 is LQKENI. The CDR3 is CASSRRGTEKDGASPLHF. CDR3 in DNA: TGTGCCAGCTCACGTAGGGGGACAGAGAAAGACGGAGCCTCACCCCTCCACTTT.

The chain links TRBV30 to TRBJ2-1, with 12 bases aligning to TRBD2. V dropped 3 bases and J dropped 7; count of bases not matched to a gene: 4. Germline V gene lookup returns CDR1 GTSNPN and CDR2 SVGIG (reference sequence). The CDR3 has 14 residues. CDR3 bases: TGTGCCTGGAGCCTAGCGGGGGGGCGTAATGAGCAGTTCTTC. Encoded protein: CAWSLAGGRNEQFF.

The chain is built from TRBV30 and TRBJ2-1; D assignment may be TRBD1 or TRBD2 (5 bases each). With 0 bases removed from V and 0 bases from J, the gap between germline ends came to 15 bases. The CDR3 sequence is 17 residues long. CDR1 and CDR2 from the germline V gene are GTSNPN and SVGIG (reference sequence). This CDR3 is CAWSVYGTISSYNEQFF. For the CDR3, the DNA is TGTGCCTGGAGTGTATATGGGACCATTAGCTCCTACAATGAGCAGTTCTTC.

The J gene is TRBJ2-7, the V gene TRBV6-5, with no clear D. The CDR3 loop spans 13 amino acids. V lost 0 bases to trimming and J lost 6 bases, with 9 bases between them. CDR1 is MNHEY and CDR2 is SVGAGI in the germline V gene. CDR3 sequence reads: CASSYSSVSEQYF. As DNA, the CDR3 is TGTGCCAGCAGTTACTCTTCAGTAAGCGAGCAGTACTTC.

This clone was detected a few times. The chain employs TRBV6-1 and TRBJ2-7; D is perhaps TRBD2 (6 bases). The germline V and J ends were trimmed by 2 bases and 7 bases, with 15 bases remaining between them. The germline gives CDR1 MNHNS, CDR2 SASEGT. CDR3 size: 14 residues. The CDR3 loop reads CASSEFGGEGEQYF. The CDR3 DNA reads TGTGCCAGCAGTGAATTTGGCGGGGAAGGAGAGCAGTACTTC.

This sequence joins TRBV5-1 and TRBJ2-3; TRBD2 matches at 12 bases. With 0 bases clipped from V and 2 bases from J, the junction kept 4 bases outside the gene matches. The CDR3 runs to 17 residues. Germline-derived CDR1 and CDR2 are SGHRS and YFSETQ. CDR3 in DNA: TGCGCCAGCAGCTTGGAACTAGCGGGGGGCCTCACAGATACGCAGTATTTT. Translating gives CASSLELAGGLTDTQYF.

DNA for the CDR3: TGTGCCAGCAGCTGGGGGCGAGGGGTCGAAACCTACGAGCAGTACTTC. Translating gives CASSWGRGVETYEQYF. The chain couples TRBV5-6 to TRBJ2-7; weak D call: TRBD1 (6 bases). This CDR3 region has 16 residues. Trimming took 3 bases from V and 2 from J, leaving 18 bases between them. Germline V lookup: CDR1 SGHDT, CDR2 YYEEEE.

The chain combines TRBV4-2 with TRBJ2-3, with unresolved D. Germline CDR1 reads LGHNA; CDR2 reads YNFKEQ. CDR3 length equals 12 residues. Trimming took 1 base from V and 4 from J, leaving 3 bases between them. CDR3 coding DNA: TGTGCCAGCAGCCAAGGACCAGATACGCAGTATTTT. It yields the protein CASSQGPDTQYF.

This rearrangement joins TRBV19 to TRBJ1-2; the match to TRBD1 covers 9 bases. Per germline, CDR1 LNHDA and CDR2 SQIVND (reference sequence). The CDR3 is 15 residues long. V dropped 4 bases and J dropped 3; count of bases not matched to a gene: 6. The CDR3 nucleotides are TGTGCCAGTAGTACCGGGACAGGGTGGGACTATGGCTACACCTTC. This codes for CASSTGTGWDYGYTF.

The chain links TRBV11-2 to TRBJ1-6; 7 nucleotides match TRBD1. The CDR3 has 15 amino acids. V lost 4 bases to trimming and J lost 5 bases; unmatched junction nucleotides: 5. The germline CDR1 and CDR2 sequences are SGHAT and FQNNGV. CDR3: CASSYQGQNNSPLHF. The CDR3 DNA is TGTGCCAGCAGCTATCAGGGACAGAATAATTCACCCCTCCACTTT.